The clone carrying this T cell receptor (beta chain) was detected only a few times. Its antigen is currently unknown. Arm-PCR of CDR3 regions and iRepertoire HTBI primers were the basis on which TCR beta libraries were built. Per the original data handling: Identification of gene segments yielded approximately 62 TRBV and 12 to 15 TRBJ across samples. MiXCR was run by TCRdb on the multiplex PCR reads, yielding one entry per CDR3 protein. The V and J calls were not made by the authors but by TCRdb's processing. The table shows about 290,000 distinct CDR3 sequences, with under 25% occurring only once. The CDR3 sequence is 14 residues long. The V gene lost 4 bases and the J gene lost 0 bases, with 10 bases spanning the gap. CDR1 is MNHEY, CDR2 SVGAGI, per germline. The entry originates in a study of regulatory T cells in long-lasting Graves disease. Overall study results and limits: Persistent disease samples used TRBV28, TRBJ1-2 and TRBJ2-5 preferentially. Lower TCR diversity characterized persistent Graves' patients relative to newly diagnosed patients.

The sample's time point: persistent/refractory GD, antithyroid drugs over 5 years with positive TRAb. PBMCs were the source of the RNA used for TCR sequencing. An endocrinology department in Xi'an, China, recruited the patients. The starting material was peripheral blood mononuclear cells (PBMCs), obtained when the disease was refractory, from a patient treated with antithyroid drugs. V usage is TRBV6-5 and J usage is TRBJ2-7; weak D call: TRBD2 (6 bases). This clonotype was obtained from a female donor with Graves disease. For the CDR3, the DNA is TGTGCCAGCAGTTCCACGGGGGTCTCCTACGAGCAGTACTTC. Translation gives CASSSTGVSYEQYF.